The present TCR beta chain was sequenced within a study of metastatic and nonmetastatic thyroid tumors. Whole-study context: Repertoire comparisons spanned blood and tumor or nodule tissue from malignant and benign thyroid patients.

All patients were treatment-naive before thyroid surgery. Per the original data handling: Differences in CDR3 between clinicopathological groups were drawn on to build a classifier intended to discriminate distant-metastatic papillary thyroid cancer patients. TCRdb reprocessed the PCR reads using MiXCR. The V and J calls shown here were made by TCRdb, not taken from the authors' results. The sample consists of 6,600 or so clones, around 29% of them appearing once. Germline V gene lookup returns CDR1 SGDLS and CDR2 YYNGEE. The V and J ends lost 0 bases and 5 bases respectively, with 12 bases between them. This CDR3 region has 14 residues. About this clone itself: The antigen remains undetermined.

Whole-study findings and limits: The reported finding was significantly higher TCR beta diversity in malignant thyroid tumors relative to benign nodules, in blood and tumor.

The sequencing sample was made of adjacent normal tissue. The clonotype originates from a female donor with papillary thyroid cancer or a benign thyroid nodule (not recorded which). Some clones in this sample may be carry-over from other donors' samples. V is TRBV9 and J is TRBJ2-7, with D possibly TRBD1 on 5 matching bases. The DNA of the CDR3 is TGTGCCAGCAGCGTAGATTTGGACAACCACGAGCAGTACTTC. Translated, it gives CASSVDLDNHEQYF.